The 11 T cell receptor beta chains reported below all come from one sample, sequenced in a study of T cell repertoires in cytomegalovirus infection. Via MiXCR, TCRdb re-called the reads, giving one row per CDR3 protein. This table has roughly 720,000 distinct CDR3 sequences, approximately 40% appearing once. Sample: PBMCs. The receptors come from a human donor in good health (CMV status not recorded). Some clones in this sample may be carry-over from other donors' samples.

The CDR3 sequence: CASTSANTEAFF. The CDR3 bases are TGTGCCAGTACTTCCGCCAACACTGAAGCTTTCTTT. The J gene is TRBJ1-1, the V gene TRBV19; D is unresolved. CDR3 length: 12 amino acids. Germline values: CDR1 LNHDA, CDR2 SQIVND (reference sequence). Trimming removed 7 bases at V and 2 bases at J, with 8 bases between.

This chain links TRBV7-2 with TRBJ1-6, with TRBD1 matching 7 bases. The germline gives CDR1 SGHTA, CDR2 FQGNSA. Trimming at V came to 4 bases and at J to 7 bases, leaving 10 bases not matched to a gene. There are 16 residues in the CDR3. The CDR3 loop is CASSSPGPGGNSPLHF. CDR3 DNA sequence: TGTGCCAGCAGCTCCCCCGGCCCAGGGGGAAATTCACCCCTCCACTTT.

This clonotype was counted ten times or more. The rearrangement links TRBV7-2 to TRBJ2-1; TRBD2 matches at 8 bases. Germline CDR1 SGHTA, CDR2 FQGNSA. CDR3 length: 15 residues. V was pared by 6 bases and J by 7 bases, with 11 bases of the junction left unmatched. The CDR3 DNA reads as TGTGCCAGCAGACCACCGGGACTAGGAGGGAATGAGCAGTTCTTC. As protein: CASRPPGLGGNEQFF.

The chain links TRBV2 to TRBJ1-1, with 8 bases fitting TRBD1. Germline V CDR1 and CDR2: SNHLY, FYNNEI. The V segment lost 8 bases and the J segment 8 bases; nucleotides outside the gene matches: 7. CDR3 size: 12 residues. CDR3 sequence reads: CASPGGSMEAFF. The CDR3 coding sequence is TGTGCCAGCCCAGGGGGCTCAATGGAAGCTTTCTTT.

V gene TRBV10-3 combines with J gene TRBJ1-4; D possibly corresponds to TRBD1 (6 bases). The ends were cut back, 6 bases at V and 8 bases at J, with 13 bases in the middle. The CDR3 extends over 13 amino acids. Per the germline V gene, CDR1 is ENHRY and CDR2 is SYGVKD. The CDR3 DNA sequence: TGTGCCATCAGGGCAGGGGTTGGAGAAAAACTGTTTTTT. Amino acid sequence: CAIRAGVGEKLFF.

This clonotype was picked up a small number of times. V and J are TRBV19 and TRBJ2-4; D is unclear. The CDR3 loop spans 17 amino acids. Trimming removed 1 base at V and 0 bases at J, with 13 bases between. Germline loops: CDR1 LNHDA, CDR2 SQIVND (reference sequence). The CDR3 sequence: CASSIGNPGLAKNIQYF. The CDR3 nucleotides are TGTGCCAGTAGTATAGGAAACCCTGGCCTAGCCAAAAACATTCAGTACTTC. The whole variable domain, remainder taken from reference TRBV19 and TRBJ2-4, is DGGITQSPKYLFRKEGQNVTLSCEQNLNHDAMYWYRQDPGQGLRLIYYSQIVNDFQKGDIAEGYSVSREKKESFPLTVTSAQKNPTAFYLCASSIGNPGLAKNIQYFGAGTRLSVL.

The chain combines TRBV20-1 with TRBJ1-2, with TRBD1 matching over 7 bases. This CDR3 contains 13 residues. With 5 bases clipped from V and 4 bases from J, the junction kept 7 bases outside the gene matches. Germline lookup yields CDR1 DFQATT and CDR2 SNEGSKA (reference sequence). The CDR3 coding sequence is TGCAGTGCTTGGACAGGAACGATCTATGGCTACACCTTC. Translated, it gives CSAWTGTIYGYTF.

The chain links TRBV5-1 to TRBJ2-3; 9 bases line up with TRBD1. Germline-derived CDR1 and CDR2 are SGHRS and YFSETQ. Trimming at V came to 4 bases and at J to 2 bases, leaving 8 bases not matched to a gene. The CDR3 totals 16 residues. This CDR3 is CASSPGQGRVTDTQYF. CDR3 coding DNA: TGCGCCAGCAGCCCTGGACAGGGGAGAGTCACAGATACGCAGTATTTT.

This clonotype was detected a few times. The chain employs TRBV6-1 and TRBJ2-7; D gene ambiguous. CDR3 size: 13 residues. In germline, CDR1 is MNHNS, CDR2 SASEGT. V was pared by 2 bases and J by 6 bases, with 11 bases between. CDR3 region: CASSEPPQSEQYF. The CDR3 region has the DNA TGTGCCAGCAGTGAACCCCCCCAGTCCGAGCAGTACTTC.

This CDR3 reads CASSYWATEAFF. In nucleotides, the CDR3 is TGTGCCAGCAGTTACTGGGCGACTGAAGCTTTCTTT. The chain uses TRBV6-2 or TRBV6-3 and TRBJ1-1; D is undetermined. V shed 1 base and J shed 5 bases, with 5 bases lying between them. The CDR3 extends over 12 amino acids. Germline V gene sequence: CDR1 MNHEY, CDR2 SVGEGT.

Details on this clonotype: A read error is likely, as this CDR3 ends without the conserved phenylalanine or tryptophan. V and J are TRBV6-6 and TRBJ1-1, with 9 bases matching TRBD1. CDR1 and CDR2 (germline): MNHNY, SVGAGI (reference sequence). The length of the CDR3 is 14 residues. This chain's CDR3 is CASSTGQGNTEAFL. The DNA of the CDR3 is TGTGCCAGCAGTACCGGACAGGGGAACACGGAAGCTTTCTTG.